These T cell receptor beta chains were read from a single sample in a study of T-cell memory formation after mild COVID-19. TCRdb re-called the 5' RACE reads through MiXCR, storing one row per CDR3 protein. The sample has 470,000 or so distinct CDR3 sequences, around a quarter seen once. Sequenced material: PBMCs or a T cell subset sorted from them (not recorded which). These receptors came from an adult woman who had mild COVID-19 (a few samples of this study predate the infection). Cell type and time point are not known. The CDR3 runs from the conserved cysteine through the conserved F or W. D genes are given only for firm matches. A clone size is listed for some rows: how often the clone was seen (once, few, many), or a class if it is expanded.

>TRBJ1-1|few|.|TRBV25-1
CASSESGAVSAFF
TGTGCCAGCAGTGAAAGTGGTGCGGTTTCGGCTTTCTTT
>TRBJ2-2|few|.|TRBV7-9
CASSPTGYAGELFF
TGTGCCAGCAGCCCTACAGGGTATGCCGGGGAGCTGTTTTTT
>TRBJ1-2|few|TRBD1|TRBV25-1
CASSEHRTGNYGYTF
TGTGCCAGCAGTGAGCACCGGACAGGGAACTATGGCTACACCTTC
>TRBJ2-5|few|TRBD2|TRBV3-1
CASSQDSAGGLTQYF
TGTGCCAGCAGCCAAGATTCAGCGGGGGGGCTGACCCAGTACTTC
>TRBJ2-3|.|.|TRBV4-2
CASSQAGLDTQYF
TGTGCCAGCAGCCAAGCGGGGCTAGATACGCAGTATTTT
>TRBJ2-1|.|.|TRBV12-3/TRBV12-4
CASTWVADYNEQFF
TGTGCCAGCACGTGGGTAGCGGACTACAATGAGCAGTTCTTC
>TRBJ2-1|few|.|TRBV19
CASSPRREYEQFF
TGTGCCAGTAGTCCCCGAAGAGAATATGAGCAGTTCTTC
>TRBJ2-7|few|.|TRBV9
CASSVSSGSYEQYF
TGTGCCAGCAGCGTTAGTTCCGGCTCCTACGAGCAGTACTTC
>TRBJ2-1|.|TRBD2|TRBV24-1
CATSDFGDSGGIYEQFF
TGTGCCACCAGTGATTTTGGGGATAGCGGGGGGATCTATGAGCAGTTCTTC
>TRBJ2-2|few|TRBD2|TRBV20-1
CSARETSGATGELFF
TGCAGTGCTAGAGAAACTAGCGGGGCGACCGGGGAGCTGTTTTTT
>TRBJ1-5|.|.|TRBV7-8
CATTVGGNQPQHF
TGTGCCACCACCGTCGGGGGCAATCAGCCCCAGCATTTT
>TRBJ1-1|few|TRBD1|TRBV7-9
CASSLDRLGKGEAFF
TGTGCCAGCAGCTTGGACAGGCTGGGAAAGGGTGAAGCTTTCTTT
>TRBJ2-1|few|.|TRBV11-2
CASSLESVARYNEQFF
TGTGCCAGCAGCTTAGAGTCGGTTGCCCGTTACAATGAGCAGTTCTTC
>TRBJ2-5|.|TRBD2|TRBV20-1
CSATGGYQETQYF
TGCAGTGCAACGGGGGGGTACCAAGAGACCCAGTACTTC
>TRBJ1-2|.|TRBD1|TRBV12-3/TRBV12-4
CASSLAGTGYGYTF
TGTGCCAGCAGTTTGGCCGGGACAGGCTATGGCTACACCTTC
>TRBJ1-2|.|.|TRBV10-3
CAISESLNAESYTF
TGTGCCATCAGTGAGTCGTTGAATGCGGAAAGCTACACCTTC
>TRBJ2-7|.|.|TRBV29-1
CSVGTGRFYEQYF
TGCAGCGTTGGGACTGGGAGGTTCTACGAGCAGTACTTC
>TRBJ1-2|few|.|TRBV12-3/TRBV12-4
CASSPSTNYGYTF
TGTGCCAGCAGTCCAAGTACGAACTATGGCTACACCTTC
>TRBJ2-6|few|.|TRBV12-5
CASGFFSSGANVLTF
TGTGCTAGTGGTTTCTTTAGCTCTGGGGCCAACGTCCTGACTTTC
>TRBJ1-2|.|TRBD1|TRBV3-1
CASSLRTGVNYGYTF
TGTGCCAGCAGCCTCCGGACAGGGGTCAACTATGGCTACACCTTC
>TRBJ2-7|.|.|TRBV29-1
CSVEVFREQYF
TGCAGCGTTGAAGTATTCAGAGAGCAGTACTTC
>TRBJ2-1|few|.|TRBV4-3
CASSPRALSYNEQFF
TGCGCCAGCAGCCCCCGAGCTCTCTCCTACAATGAGCAGTTCTTC
>TRBJ1-1|few|.|TRBV5-1
CASSLDSLRDTEAFF
TGCGCCAGCAGCTTGGACAGCCTTAGGGACACTGAAGCTTTCTTT
>TRBJ1-2|.|.|TRBV11-2
CASSLIPGWADGYTF
TGTGCCAGCAGCCTTATCCCCGGGTGGGCGGATGGCTACACCTTC
>TRBJ2-7|.|.|TRBV11-2
CASSSEEGAYEQYF
TGTGCCAGCAGCTCGGAAGAGGGAGCCTACGAGCAGTACTTC
>TRBJ1-6|few|.|TRBV7-6
CASSLRGAPLHF
TGTGCCAGCAGCCTGAGGGGGGCACCCCTCCACTTT